This passage covers 30 T cell receptor beta chains from one sample sequenced in a study of Ad26.COV2.S vaccination and SARS-CoV-2 variants. Repertoires were generated with immunoSEQ multiplex PCR, while TCRdb's copy carries only in-frame clones and drops some. Of fewer than 900,000 clones detected, approximately 88% appear once; the ten largest clones hold nearly 1.5%. Treatment noted: some 20 received Ad26.COV2.S at low or high dose, single or two shots; 5 received placebo; per-sample allocation not given. Specimen acquisition occurred on day 63 following the initial vaccine or placebo injection. Sample: peripheral blood, taken in a trial of Ad26.COV2.S vaccine versus placebo. The receptor set was obtained from a person between 18 and 65 years old who received the Ad26.COV2.S COVID-19 vaccine or a placebo.

With respect to this clone: The sample holds other DNA sequences that translate to the same CDR3. The CDR3 spells CATSRAGGSYNEQFF. The CDR3 coding sequence is TGTGCCACCAGCAGAGCTGGGGGCTCCTACAATGAGCAGTTCTTC. The chain recombines TRBV15 with TRBJ2-1; D could derive from TRBD1 or TRBD2 (5 bases each). Trimming removed 1 base at V and 0 bases at J, with 7 bases between. CDR1 and CDR2 (germline): LNHNV, YYDKDF (reference sequence). The CDR3 spans 15 residues.

The chain has TRBV10-2 and TRBJ1-5; D is perhaps TRBD1 (6 bases). CDR1 and CDR2 from the germline V gene are WSHSY and SAAADI. Trimming removed 4 bases at V and 4 bases at J, with 14 bases between. The CDR3 covers 15 residues. CDR3 in DNA: TGCGCCAGCAGTGCGGACAGCGGCTATAATCAGCCCCAGCATTTT. This gives the protein CASSADSGYNQPQHF.

On this clone itself: The identical CDR3 is also encoded by other nucleotide sequences in the sample. This chain joins TRBV6-5 and TRBJ1-1, with D hard to call. The CDR3 runs 13 residues. Per germline, CDR1 MNHEY and CDR2 SVGAGI. V gave up 6 bases and J gave up 0 bases, with 8 bases separating them. Here the CDR3 reads CASRVGLNTEAFF. The DNA of the CDR3 is TGTGCCAGCAGGGTAGGGTTGAACACTGAAGCTTTCTTT.

This clone showed up just once. The chain uses TRBV5-1 and TRBJ1-4; perhaps TRBD1 as D (6 bases). The germline CDR1 and CDR2 sequences are SGHRS and YFSETQ. This CDR3 spans 15 amino acids. Trimming removed 7 bases at V and 8 bases at J, with 21 bases between. The CDR3 DNA is TGCGCCAGCGCCATTTTTGACAGGAGATACGAAAAACTGTTTTTT. Its translation: CASAIFDRRYEKLFF.

The rearrangement joins TRBV7-9 to TRBJ2-3; D uncertain. The CDR3 covers 16 residues. Germline CDR1 and CDR2: SEHNR and FQNEAQ (reference sequence). The V end was cut by 5 bases, the J end by 2 bases, with 17 bases between. The CDR3 here is CASSLRSGEYTDTQYF. As DNA, the CDR3 is TGTGCCAGCAGCCTCAGGAGTGGTGAATACACAGATACGCAGTATTTT.

This sequence joins TRBV27 and TRBJ2-7; 7 nucleotides line up with TRBD2. The V segment lost 5 bases and the J segment 1 base; nucleotides outside the gene matches: 11. The germline CDR1 and CDR2 sequences are MNHEY and SMNVEV (reference sequence). The CDR3 sequence is 16 residues long. For the CDR3, the DNA is TGTGCCAGCAGTACCAGTTGGGGCGGGGGATCCTACGAGCAGTACTTC. It yields the protein CASSTSWGGGSYEQYF.

The chain recombines TRBV5-1 with TRBJ2-7, with a possible D match to TRBD1 (6 bases). The CDR3 length is 14 residues. Trimming stripped 5 bases from V and 2 bases from J, with 14 bases between. CDR1 and CDR2 (germline): SGHRS, YFSETQ. The CDR3 spells CASSPRDITYEQYF. In DNA, the CDR3 is TGCGCCAGCAGTCCCCGGGACATTACCTACGAGCAGTACTTC.

The genes are TRBV12-3 or TRBV12-4 and TRBJ1-6; TRBD1 matches 7 bases. The CDR3 has 13 amino acids. Trimming at V came to 7 bases and at J to 19 bases, leaving 16 bases not matched to a gene. CDR3 nucleotides: TGTGCCAGCAAATCGAGTATACGACAGGGCGAGCACTTT. It yields the protein CASKSSIRQGEHF.

This clone was found once. The CDR3, as DNA: TGTGCCAGCAGCGTAGGCTCAGGGGGCATGAACACTGAAGCTTTCTTT. Its translation is CASSVGSGGMNTEAFF. The chain is built from TRBV9 and TRBJ1-1, with 8 bases fitting TRBD1. V trimming: 0 bases; J trimming: 0 bases; junction bases outside the gene matches: 4. Germline V CDR1 and CDR2: SGDLS, YYNGEE. This CDR3 is 16 amino acids long.

The V gene is TRBV18, the J gene TRBJ2-1; 14 nucleotides agree with TRBD2. V shed 3 bases, J shed 5 bases, and the junction held 3 bases outside the gene matches. There are 16 residues in the CDR3. Germline V gene lookup returns CDR1 KGHSH and CDR2 LQKENI. Written as DNA, the CDR3 is TGTGCCAGCTCACCCAGACTAGCGGGGGGGCACAATGAGCAGTTCTTC. Its protein is CASSPRLAGGHNEQFF.

J is TRBJ1-2 and V is TRBV19; tentative D call: TRBD1 (6 bases). V was trimmed by 6 bases and J by 4 bases, leaving 12 bases between them. This CDR3 contains 13 residues. Germline V gene lookup returns CDR1 LNHDA and CDR2 SQIVND (reference sequence). The CDR3 here is CASSLEGGYGYTF. The CDR3 bases are TGTGCCAGTAGCCTAGAGGGGGGCTATGGCTACACCTTC.

This clone was seen just once. This chain connects TRBV5-1 to TRBJ2-1; 9 bases are a match to TRBD2. This CDR3 contains 15 residues. Per the germline V gene, CDR1 is SGHRS and CDR2 is YFSETQ. J lost 9 bases, V lost 0 bases, and 7 bases had no gene match. CDR3 amino acids: CASSLGSLAGTEQFF. CDR3 nucleotides: TGCGCCAGCAGCTTGGGTAGTCTAGCGGGGACTGAGCAGTTCTTC.

The CDR3 DNA follows: TGTGCCAGCAGCCAAGGGAGACTAGCGTCTTCGAGGGATACGCAGTATTTT. This encodes CASSQGRLASSRDTQYF. V gene TRBV3-1 (or the pseudogene TRBV3-2) combines with J gene TRBJ2-3, with TRBD2 identical over 8 bases. The CDR3 extends over 17 amino acids. Germline V gene data show CDR1 as LGHDT and CDR2 as YNNKEL (reference sequence). The V segment lost 1 base and the J segment 6 bases; nucleotides outside the gene matches: 12.

The chain's CDR3 is CASSPWGGTASNQPQHF. In DNA, the CDR3 is TGCGCCAGCAGCCCTTGGGGGGGGACAGCAAGCAATCAGCCCCAGCATTTT. The chain carries TRBV5-1 and TRBJ1-5, with TRBD1 matching 7 bases. From germline, CDR1 is SGHRS and CDR2 YFSETQ. The CDR3 runs to 17 residues. After removal of 4 bases from V and 1 base from J, the junction contained 11 bases not matched to a gene.

V is TRBV30 and J is TRBJ2-1, with D maybe TRBD2 (6 bases). This CDR3 is built from 14 residues. Trimming shortened V by 2 bases and J by 10 bases, and 18 bases separated the two germline ends. Germline assignment: CDR1 GTSNPN and CDR2 SVGIG (reference sequence). The CDR3 DNA sequence: TGTGCCTGGAGTCCTCCTGTGGGGGACTCGGAGCAGTTCTTC. Residues: CAWSPPVGDSEQFF.

The chain is built from TRBV6-5 and TRBJ1-1; D might be TRBD1 (5 bases). CDR3 length equals 11 residues. V lost 7 bases, J lost 8 bases, and 11 bases lay in between. Germline V gives CDR1 MNHEY, CDR2 SVGAGI. The CDR3 protein is CASMYQGEAFF. CDR3 nucleotide sequence: TGTGCCAGCATGTATCAGGGCGAAGCTTTCTTT.

The genes are TRBV6-5 and TRBJ1-2; D is unresolved. CDR1 is MNHEY and CDR2 is SVGAGI in the germline V gene. Trimming removed 6 bases from V and 0 bases from J, with 14 bases in between. This CDR3 has 15 residues. The CDR3 reads CASSLQPTTNYGYTF. As DNA, the CDR3 is TGTGCCAGCAGCCTACAGCCTACCACTAACTATGGCTACACCTTC.

The V call is TRBV7-3, the J call TRBJ2-5; 7 bases align to TRBD1. In germline, CDR1 is SGHTA, CDR2 FQGTGA. CDR3 length: 15 amino acids. The V segment lost 5 bases and the J segment 5 bases; nucleotides outside the gene matches: 11. The CDR3 coding sequence is TGTGCCAGCAGCCCAACAGGGGTTTATGGGGAGACCCAGTACTTC. Translating gives CASSPTGVYGETQYF.

Comments on this clone: This CDR3 is also generated by other DNA sequences in the sample. The V call is TRBV6-5, the J call TRBJ2-3, with D possibly matching TRBD2 (5 bases). Looked up from germline, CDR1 is MNHEY and CDR2 is SVGAGI. Trimming took off 2 bases at V and 1 base at J, with 7 bases between the two ends. The CDR3 loop spans 14 amino acids. CDR3 region: CASSYAGGTDTQYF. In DNA, the CDR3 is TGTGCCAGCAGTTACGCCGGGGGCACAGATACGCAGTATTTT.

This rearrangement joins TRBV24-1 to TRBJ1-2; 10 nucleotides line up with TRBD1. In germline, CDR1 is KGHDR, CDR2 SFDVKD. The V and J ends lost 10 bases and 8 bases, in that order; junction bases with no gene match: 6. The CDR3 runs 12 residues. The CDR3 DNA reads TGTGCCACTTCCGGGACAGGGGACGGCTACACCTTC. Protein: CATSGTGDGYTF.

This clone was observed a handful of times. The gene calls are TRBV29-1 and TRBJ1-3; unclear D gene. The germline CDR1 and CDR2 sequences are SQVTM and ANQGSEA. The CDR3 loop spans 13 amino acids. The V gene lost 5 bases and the J gene lost 4 bases, with 12 bases spanning the gap. The CDR3 DNA is TGCAGCGTTCGGTTCGAGGGCGGAAACACCATATATTTT. This sequence encodes CSVRFEGGNTIYF.

The genes are TRBV7-3 and TRBJ1-1; D perhaps matches TRBD1 (6 bases). The CDR3 is 14 residues long. Trimming removed 4 bases at V and 4 bases at J, with 13 bases between. CDR1 is SGHTA and CDR2 is FQGTGA in the germline V gene. The CDR3: CASSSSGVSTEAFF. In nucleotides, the CDR3 is TGTGCCAGCAGCTCCTCAGGGGTTAGCACTGAAGCTTTCTTT.

The sample holds a few counts of this clone. V is TRBV6-1 and J is TRBJ1-1, with a weak D call TRBD1 (5 bases). Germline V gene sequence: CDR1 MNHNS, CDR2 SASEGT. Between the trimmed V and J ends, which lost 1 base and 10 bases, there was a span of 13 bases. The CDR3 loop spans 13 amino acids. The CDR3 DNA sequence: TGTGCCAGCAGTGAAGATTCTTCAGGGAGAGCTTTCTTT. It codes for CASSEDSSGRAFF.

V is TRBV24-1 and J is TRBJ2-2, with D possibly TRBD2 on 5 matching bases. CDR1 and CDR2 from the germline V gene are KGHDR and SFDVKD. Trimming removed 4 bases at V and 1 base at J, with 18 bases between. The CDR3 length is 18 residues. CDR3 sequence reads: CATSDPFGRDMNTGELFF. For the CDR3, the DNA is TGTGCCACCAGTGACCCCTTCGGACGGGATATGAACACCGGGGAGCTGTTTTTT.

The V call is TRBV10-3, the J call TRBJ1-4; the D is unclear. Trimming cost V 6 bases and J 4 bases, with 9 bases left between them. This CDR3 comprises 13 residues. The V gene's germline CDR1 is ENHRY and CDR2 SYGVKD. The CDR3 loop is CAIRDGVNEKLFF. CDR3 DNA: TGTGCCATCAGGGACGGGGTTAATGAAAAACTGTTTTTT.

The genes are TRBV5-1 and TRBJ2-1; 12 bases map to TRBD2. V shed 0 bases, J shed 9 bases, and the junction held 4 bases outside the gene matches. The CDR3 extends over 15 amino acids. Germline V lookup: CDR1 SGHRS, CDR2 YFSETQ. CDR3 region: CASSLGLAGVGEQFF. The CDR3 DNA reads TGCGCCAGCAGCTTGGGACTAGCGGGAGTTGGTGAGCAGTTCTTC.

This clone appeared once. The rearrangement uses TRBV6-2 or TRBV6-3 and TRBJ1-5; TRBD1 agrees at 8 bases. Germline CDR1 and CDR2: MNHEY and SVGEGT. The CDR3 has 19 amino acids. V trimming: 3 bases; J trimming: 0 bases; junction bases outside the gene matches: 13. The CDR3 nucleotides read TGTGCCAGCAGTTATGATCCCCGGCAGGGGGCTTTTAGCAATCAGCCCCAGCATTTT. Amino acid sequence: CASSYDPRQGAFSNQPQHF.

The V call is TRBV5-6, the J call TRBJ2-2, with D perhaps TRBD2 (5 bases). V lost 6 bases, J lost 7 bases, and 16 bases lay in between. Germline CDR1 reads SGHDT; CDR2 reads YYEEEE. This CDR3 is 14 amino acids long. The CDR3 loop reads CASTPFGAGGELFF. CDR3 DNA: TGTGCCAGCACCCCGTTTGGTGCGGGCGGGGAGCTGTTTTTT.

The chain uses TRBV12-5 and TRBJ1-2, with TRBD1 matching over 7 bases. J lost 3 bases, V lost 5 bases, and 3 bases had no gene match. The CDR3 has 13 amino acids. Looked up from germline, CDR1 is LGHNT and CDR2 is FRNRAP. The CDR3 coding sequence is TGTGCTAGTGGTGGTGGGACAGACTATGGCTACACCTTC. It yields the protein CASGGGTDYGYTF.

CDR3: CASSFQGAPGELFF. The CDR3 DNA sequence: TGTGCCAGCAGTTTTCAGGGGGCTCCCGGGGAGCTGTTTTTT. J is TRBJ2-2 and V is TRBV28; TRBD1 matches 8 bases. V was pared by 3 bases and J by 6 bases, with 3 bases of the junction left unmatched. This CDR3 has 14 residues. CDR1 and CDR2 from the germline V gene are MDHEN and SYDVKM.